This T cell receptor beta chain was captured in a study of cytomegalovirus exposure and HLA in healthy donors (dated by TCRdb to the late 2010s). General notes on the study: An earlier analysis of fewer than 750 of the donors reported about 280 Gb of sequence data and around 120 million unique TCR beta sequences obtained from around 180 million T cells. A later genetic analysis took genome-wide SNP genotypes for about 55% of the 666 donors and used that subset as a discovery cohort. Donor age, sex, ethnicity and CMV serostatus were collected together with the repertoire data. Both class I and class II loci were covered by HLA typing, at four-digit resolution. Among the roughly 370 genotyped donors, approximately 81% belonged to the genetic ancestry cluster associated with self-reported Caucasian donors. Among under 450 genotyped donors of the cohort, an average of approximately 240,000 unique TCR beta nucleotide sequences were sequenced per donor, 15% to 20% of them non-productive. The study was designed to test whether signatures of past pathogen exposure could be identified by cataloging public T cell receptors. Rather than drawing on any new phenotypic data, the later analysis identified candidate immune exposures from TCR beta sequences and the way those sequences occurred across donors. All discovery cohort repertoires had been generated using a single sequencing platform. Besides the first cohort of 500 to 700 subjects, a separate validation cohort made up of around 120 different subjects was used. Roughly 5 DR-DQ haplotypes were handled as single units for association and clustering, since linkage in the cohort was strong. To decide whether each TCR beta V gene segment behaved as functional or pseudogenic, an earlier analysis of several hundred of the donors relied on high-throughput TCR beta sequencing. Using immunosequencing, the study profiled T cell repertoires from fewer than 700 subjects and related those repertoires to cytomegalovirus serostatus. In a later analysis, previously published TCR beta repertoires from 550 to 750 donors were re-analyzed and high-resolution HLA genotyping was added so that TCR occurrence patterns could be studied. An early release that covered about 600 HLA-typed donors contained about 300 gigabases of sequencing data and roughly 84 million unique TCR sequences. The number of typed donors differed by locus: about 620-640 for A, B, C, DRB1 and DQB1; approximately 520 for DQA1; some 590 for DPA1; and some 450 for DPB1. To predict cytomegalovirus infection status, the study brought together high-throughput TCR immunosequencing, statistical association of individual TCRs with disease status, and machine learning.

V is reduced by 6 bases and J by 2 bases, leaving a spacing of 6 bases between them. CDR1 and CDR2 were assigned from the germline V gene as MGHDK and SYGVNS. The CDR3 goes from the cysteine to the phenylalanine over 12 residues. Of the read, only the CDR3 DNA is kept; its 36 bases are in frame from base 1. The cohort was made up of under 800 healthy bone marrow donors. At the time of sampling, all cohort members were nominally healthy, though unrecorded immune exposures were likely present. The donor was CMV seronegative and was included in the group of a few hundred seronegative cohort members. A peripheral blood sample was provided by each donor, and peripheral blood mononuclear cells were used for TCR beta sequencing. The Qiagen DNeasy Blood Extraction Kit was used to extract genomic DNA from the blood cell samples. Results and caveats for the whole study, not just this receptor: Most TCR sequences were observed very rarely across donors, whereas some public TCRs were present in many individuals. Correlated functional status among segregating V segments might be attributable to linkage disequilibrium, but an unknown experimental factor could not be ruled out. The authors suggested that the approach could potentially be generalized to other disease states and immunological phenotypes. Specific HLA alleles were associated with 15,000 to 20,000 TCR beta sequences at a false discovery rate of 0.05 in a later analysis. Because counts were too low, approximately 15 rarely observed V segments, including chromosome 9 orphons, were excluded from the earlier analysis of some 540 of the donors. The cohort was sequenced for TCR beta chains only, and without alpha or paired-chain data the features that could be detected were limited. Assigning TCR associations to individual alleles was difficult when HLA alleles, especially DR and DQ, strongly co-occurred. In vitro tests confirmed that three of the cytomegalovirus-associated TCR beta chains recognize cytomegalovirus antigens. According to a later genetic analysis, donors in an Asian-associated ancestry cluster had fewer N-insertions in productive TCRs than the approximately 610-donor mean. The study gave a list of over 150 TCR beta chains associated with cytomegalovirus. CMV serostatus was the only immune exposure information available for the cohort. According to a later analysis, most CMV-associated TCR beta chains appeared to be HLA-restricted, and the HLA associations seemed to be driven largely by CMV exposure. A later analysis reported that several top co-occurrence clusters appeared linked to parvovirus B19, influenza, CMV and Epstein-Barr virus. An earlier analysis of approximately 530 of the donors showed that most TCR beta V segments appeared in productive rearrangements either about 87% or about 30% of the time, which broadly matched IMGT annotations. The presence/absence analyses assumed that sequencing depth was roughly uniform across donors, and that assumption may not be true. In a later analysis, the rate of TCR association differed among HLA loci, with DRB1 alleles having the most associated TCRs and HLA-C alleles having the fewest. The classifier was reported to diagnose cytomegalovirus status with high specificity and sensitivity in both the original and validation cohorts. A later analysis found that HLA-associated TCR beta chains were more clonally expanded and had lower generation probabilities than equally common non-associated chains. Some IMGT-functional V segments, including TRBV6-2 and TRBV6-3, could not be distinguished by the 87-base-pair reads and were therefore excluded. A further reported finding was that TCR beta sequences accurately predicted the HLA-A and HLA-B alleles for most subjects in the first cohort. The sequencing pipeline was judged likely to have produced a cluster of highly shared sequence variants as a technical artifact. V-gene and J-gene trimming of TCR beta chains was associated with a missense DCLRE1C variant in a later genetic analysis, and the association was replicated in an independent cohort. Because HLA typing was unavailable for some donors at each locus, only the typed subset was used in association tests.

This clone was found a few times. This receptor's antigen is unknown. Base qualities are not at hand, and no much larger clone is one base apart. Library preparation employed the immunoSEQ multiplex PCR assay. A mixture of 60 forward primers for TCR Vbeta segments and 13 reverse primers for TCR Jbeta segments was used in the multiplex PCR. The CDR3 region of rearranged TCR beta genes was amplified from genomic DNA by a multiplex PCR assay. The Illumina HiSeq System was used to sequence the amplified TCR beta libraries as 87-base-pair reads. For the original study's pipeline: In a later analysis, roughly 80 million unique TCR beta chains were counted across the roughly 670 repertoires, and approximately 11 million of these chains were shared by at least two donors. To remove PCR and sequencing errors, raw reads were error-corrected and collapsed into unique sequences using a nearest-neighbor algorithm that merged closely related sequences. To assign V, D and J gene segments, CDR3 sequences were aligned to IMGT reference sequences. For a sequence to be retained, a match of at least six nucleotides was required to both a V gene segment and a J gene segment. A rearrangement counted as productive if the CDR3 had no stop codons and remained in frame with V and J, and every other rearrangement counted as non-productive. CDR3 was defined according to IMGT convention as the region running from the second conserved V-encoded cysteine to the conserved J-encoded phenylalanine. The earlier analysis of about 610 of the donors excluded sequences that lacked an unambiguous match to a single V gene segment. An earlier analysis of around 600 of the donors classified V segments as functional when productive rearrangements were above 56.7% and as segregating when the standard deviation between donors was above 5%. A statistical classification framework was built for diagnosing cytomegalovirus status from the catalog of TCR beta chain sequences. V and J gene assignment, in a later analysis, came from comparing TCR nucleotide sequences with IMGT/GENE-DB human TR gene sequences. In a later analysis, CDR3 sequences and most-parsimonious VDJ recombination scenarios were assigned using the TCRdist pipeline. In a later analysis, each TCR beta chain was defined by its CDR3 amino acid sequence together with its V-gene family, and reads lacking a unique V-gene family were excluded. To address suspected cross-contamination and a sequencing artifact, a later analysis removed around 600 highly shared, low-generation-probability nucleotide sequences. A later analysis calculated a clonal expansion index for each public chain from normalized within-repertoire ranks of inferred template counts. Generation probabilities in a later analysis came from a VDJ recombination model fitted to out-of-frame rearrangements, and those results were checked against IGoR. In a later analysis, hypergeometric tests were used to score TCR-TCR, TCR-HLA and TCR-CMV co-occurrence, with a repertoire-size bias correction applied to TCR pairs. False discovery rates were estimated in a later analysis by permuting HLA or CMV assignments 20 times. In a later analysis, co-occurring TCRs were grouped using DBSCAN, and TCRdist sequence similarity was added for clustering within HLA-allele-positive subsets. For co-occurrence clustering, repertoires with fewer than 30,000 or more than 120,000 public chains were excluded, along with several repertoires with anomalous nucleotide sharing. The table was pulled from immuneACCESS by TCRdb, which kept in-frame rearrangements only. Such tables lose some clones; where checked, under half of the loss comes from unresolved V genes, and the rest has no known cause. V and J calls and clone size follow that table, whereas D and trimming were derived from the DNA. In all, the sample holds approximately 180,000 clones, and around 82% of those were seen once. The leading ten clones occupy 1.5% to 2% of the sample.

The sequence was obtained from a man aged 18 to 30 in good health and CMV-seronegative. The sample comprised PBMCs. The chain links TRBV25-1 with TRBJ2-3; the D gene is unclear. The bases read TGTGCCAGCAGCGAACACACAGATACGCAGTATTTT. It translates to CASSEHTDTQYF.